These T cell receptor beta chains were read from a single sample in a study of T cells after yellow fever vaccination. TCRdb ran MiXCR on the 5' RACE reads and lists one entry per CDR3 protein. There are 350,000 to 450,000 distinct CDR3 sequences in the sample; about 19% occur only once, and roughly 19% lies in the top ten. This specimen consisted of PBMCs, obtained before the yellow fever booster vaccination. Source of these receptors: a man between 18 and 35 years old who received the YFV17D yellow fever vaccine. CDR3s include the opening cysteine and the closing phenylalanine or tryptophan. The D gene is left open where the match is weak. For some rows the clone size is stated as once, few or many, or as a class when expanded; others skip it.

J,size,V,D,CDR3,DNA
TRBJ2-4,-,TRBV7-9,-,CASKDYENIQYF,TGTGCCAGCAAGGACTACGAAAACATTCAGTACTTC
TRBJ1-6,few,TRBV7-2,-,CASGTLQGGNSPLHF,TGTGCCAGCGGAACACTACAGGGAGGTAATTCACCCCTCCACTTT
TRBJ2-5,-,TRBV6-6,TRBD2,CASSYSIGSGGPGETQYF,TGTGCCAGCAGTTACTCGATAGGTAGCGGGGGCCCTGGGGAGACCCAGTACTTC
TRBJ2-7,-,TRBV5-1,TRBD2,CASSWGLAGDEQYF,TGCGCCAGCAGCTGGGGACTAGCGGGGGACGAGCAGTACTTC
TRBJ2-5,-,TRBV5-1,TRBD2,CASSLGGLAIQETQYF,TGCGCCAGCAGCTTGGGAGGACTAGCTATCCAAGAGACCCAGTACTTC
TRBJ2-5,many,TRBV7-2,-,CASSPKLMTQYF,TGTGCCAGCAGCCCCAAATTGATGACCCAGTACTTC
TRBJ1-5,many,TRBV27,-,CASSSGQPSYQPQHF,TGTGCCAGCAGTTCGGGGCAGCCATCCTATCAGCCCCAGCATTTT
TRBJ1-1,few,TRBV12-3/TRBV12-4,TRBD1,CASSSSSQGARVAFF,TGTGCCAGCAGTTCGTCCTCACAGGGGGCGCGTGTAGCTTTCTTT
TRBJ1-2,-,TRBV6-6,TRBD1,CASRDRTGYFYGYTF,TGTGCCAGCAGGGACCGGACAGGATATTTCTATGGCTACACCTTC
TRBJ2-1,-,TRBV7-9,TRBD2,CASSSGLGRDEQFF,TGTGCCAGCAGCTCCGGACTAGGGAGGGATGAGCAGTTCTTC
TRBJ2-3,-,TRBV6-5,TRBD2,CASSPRTSGVTDTQYF,TGTGCCAGCAGCCCGAGGACTAGCGGGGTCACAGATACGCAGTATTTT
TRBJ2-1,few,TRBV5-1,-,CASRLTGEYNEQFF,TGCGCCAGCAGGTTAACGGGGGAATACAATGAGCAGTTCTTC
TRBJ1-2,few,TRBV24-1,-,CATSDLWGGYTF,TGTGCCACCAGTGATTTGTGGGGAGGCTACACCTTC
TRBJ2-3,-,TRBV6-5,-,CASRGDVQDTQYF,TGTGCCAGCAGGGGGGACGTACAGGATACGCAGTATTTT